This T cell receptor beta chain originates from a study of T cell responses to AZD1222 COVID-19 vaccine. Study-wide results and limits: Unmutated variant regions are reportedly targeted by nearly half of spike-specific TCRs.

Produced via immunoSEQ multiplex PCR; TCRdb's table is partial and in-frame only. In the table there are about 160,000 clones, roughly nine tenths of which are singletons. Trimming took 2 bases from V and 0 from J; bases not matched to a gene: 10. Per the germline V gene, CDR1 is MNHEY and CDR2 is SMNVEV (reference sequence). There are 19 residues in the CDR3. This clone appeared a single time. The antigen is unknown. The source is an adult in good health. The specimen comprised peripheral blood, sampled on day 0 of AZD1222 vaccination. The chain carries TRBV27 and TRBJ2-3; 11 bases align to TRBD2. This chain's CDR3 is CASSLRASGRTASTDTQYF. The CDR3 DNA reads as TGTGCCAGCAGTTTAAGAGCTAGCGGGAGGACCGCTAGCACAGATACGCAGTATTTT.